There are a few counts of the clone carrying this TCR beta chain. With baseline, cycle 4 day 1, and cycle 7 day 1 as timepoints, blood was sampled. The J segment lost 7 bases and the V segment lost 3 bases, leaving 4 bases of the junction unmatched. Germline-derived CDR1 and CDR2 are SGDLS and YYNGEE. The CDR3 has 14 residues. This record belongs to a study of OX40 agonist ivuxolimab in advanced cancers. Study information: Ivuxolimab is a fully human IgG2 antibody that activates OX40 (CD134). Among those enrolled, mean age was about 63 years (range about 23 to 85) and about 81% were male.

Profiling relied on immunoSEQ multiplex PCR, and the TCRdb table lists in-frame clones only, not all of them. The sample lists tens of thousands of clones; 85% to 95% were seen once. This specimen consisted of CD4+ or CD8+ T cells sorted from blood, obtained in a trial of the OX40 agonist ivuxolimab. The rearrangement links TRBV9 to TRBJ1-5; 10 bases are a match to TRBD1. The TCR was taken from an adult with an advanced solid tumor such as melanoma, head and neck, liver or kidney cancer. The CDR3 DNA reads TGTGCCAGCAGCGCGGGGACAGGGGTACAGCCCCAGCATTTT. Translating it yields CASSAGTGVQPQHF.